This T cell receptor (beta chain) was observed in a study of T cells after yellow fever vaccination. TCRdb redid the calling of the 5' RACE reads with MiXCR, one entry per CDR3 protein. The sample has some 350,000 distinct CDR3 sequences, roughly 4.3% seen once. V was cut by 3 bases and J by 4 bases, with 20 bases left in between. The CDR3 is made up of 17 amino acids. Germline lookup yields CDR1 SGHTA and CDR2 FQGNSA. The specimen was PBMCs, collected 5 days after the yellow fever booster vaccination. The receptor comes from a man aged 18-30 years who received the YFV17D yellow fever vaccine. The chain recombines TRBV7-2 with TRBJ2-3, with no clear D. This CDR3 is CASSLSVQPGSPDTQYF. DNA for the CDR3: TGTGCCAGCAGCTTGTCCGTCCAGCCCGGAAGTCCAGATACGCAGTATTTT.